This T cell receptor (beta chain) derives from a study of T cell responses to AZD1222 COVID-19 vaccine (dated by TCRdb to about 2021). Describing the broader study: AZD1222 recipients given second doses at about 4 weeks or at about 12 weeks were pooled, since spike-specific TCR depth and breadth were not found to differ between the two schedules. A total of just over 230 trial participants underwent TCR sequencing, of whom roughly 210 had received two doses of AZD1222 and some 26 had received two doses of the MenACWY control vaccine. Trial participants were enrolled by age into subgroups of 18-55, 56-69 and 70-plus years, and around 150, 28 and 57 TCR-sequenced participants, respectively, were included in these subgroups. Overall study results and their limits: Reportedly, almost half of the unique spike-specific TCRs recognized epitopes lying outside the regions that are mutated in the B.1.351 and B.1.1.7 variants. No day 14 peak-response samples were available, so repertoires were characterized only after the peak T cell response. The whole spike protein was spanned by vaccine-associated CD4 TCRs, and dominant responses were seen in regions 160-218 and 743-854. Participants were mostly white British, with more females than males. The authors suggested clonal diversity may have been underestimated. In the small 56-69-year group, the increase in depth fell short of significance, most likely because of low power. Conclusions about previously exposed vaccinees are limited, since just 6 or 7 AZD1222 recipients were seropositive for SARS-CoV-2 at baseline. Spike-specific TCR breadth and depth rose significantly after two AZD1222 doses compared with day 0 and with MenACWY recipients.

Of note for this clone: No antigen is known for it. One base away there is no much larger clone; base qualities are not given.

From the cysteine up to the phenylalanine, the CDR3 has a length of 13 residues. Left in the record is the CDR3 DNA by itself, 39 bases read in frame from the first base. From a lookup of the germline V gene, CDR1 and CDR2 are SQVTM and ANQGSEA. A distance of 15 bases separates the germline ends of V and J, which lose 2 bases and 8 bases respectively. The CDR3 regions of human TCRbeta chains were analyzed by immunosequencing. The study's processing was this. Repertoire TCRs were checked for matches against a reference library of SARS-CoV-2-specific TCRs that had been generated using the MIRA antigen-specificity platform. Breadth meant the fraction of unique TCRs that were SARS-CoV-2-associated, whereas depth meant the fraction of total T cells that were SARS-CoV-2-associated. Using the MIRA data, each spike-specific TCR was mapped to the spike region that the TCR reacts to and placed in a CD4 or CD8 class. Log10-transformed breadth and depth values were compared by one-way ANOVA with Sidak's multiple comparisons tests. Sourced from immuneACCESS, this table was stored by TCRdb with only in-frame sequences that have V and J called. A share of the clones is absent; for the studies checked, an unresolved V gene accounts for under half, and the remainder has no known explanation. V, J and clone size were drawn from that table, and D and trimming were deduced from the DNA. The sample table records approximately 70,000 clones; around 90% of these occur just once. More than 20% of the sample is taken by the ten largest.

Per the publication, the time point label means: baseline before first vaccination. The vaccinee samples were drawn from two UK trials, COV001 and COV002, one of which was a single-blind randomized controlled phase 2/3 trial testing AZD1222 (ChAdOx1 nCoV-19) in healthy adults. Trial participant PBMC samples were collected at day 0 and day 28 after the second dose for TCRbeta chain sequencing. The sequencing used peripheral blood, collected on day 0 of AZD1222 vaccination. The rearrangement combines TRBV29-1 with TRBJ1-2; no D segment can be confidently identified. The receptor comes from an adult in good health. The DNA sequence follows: TGCAGCGTTGAAAAGGGCCCCGGCCTCGGCTACACCTTC. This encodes CSVEKGPGLGYTF.